This TCR beta chain is drawn from a study of blood T cell repertoires in COVID-19. Overall study: The origin of the acute and convalescent COVID-19 samples was the United States, Italy and Spain. Sample material is recorded as cDNA or gDNA derived from T cells, B-cell-depleted T cells, or PBMCs.

Original processing notes: Estimated nucleated cell counts came from reference gene primer amplification. Measured with immunoSEQ multiplex PCR; TCRdb has only the in-frame clones, and not every one. V and J calls and clone size are given by that table; D and trimming were obtained from the DNA. The table lists 120,000 or so clones, approximately 87% of them singletons. The sequenced material came from peripheral blood. The receptor was derived from a woman aged 60-75 years with acute or convalescent COVID-19.

CDR3 in DNA: TGCGCCAGCATCCCGACTAGCGGGCAGGCAGACTACGAGCAGTACGTC. This codes for CASIPTSGQADYEQYV. V usage is TRBV10-1 and J usage is TRBJ2-7, with 10 positions matching TRBD2. This CDR3 spans 16 amino acids. Trimming cost V 7 bases and J 3 bases; bases outside gene matches: 12. Germline loops: CDR1 WNHNN, CDR2 SYGVQD (reference sequence).